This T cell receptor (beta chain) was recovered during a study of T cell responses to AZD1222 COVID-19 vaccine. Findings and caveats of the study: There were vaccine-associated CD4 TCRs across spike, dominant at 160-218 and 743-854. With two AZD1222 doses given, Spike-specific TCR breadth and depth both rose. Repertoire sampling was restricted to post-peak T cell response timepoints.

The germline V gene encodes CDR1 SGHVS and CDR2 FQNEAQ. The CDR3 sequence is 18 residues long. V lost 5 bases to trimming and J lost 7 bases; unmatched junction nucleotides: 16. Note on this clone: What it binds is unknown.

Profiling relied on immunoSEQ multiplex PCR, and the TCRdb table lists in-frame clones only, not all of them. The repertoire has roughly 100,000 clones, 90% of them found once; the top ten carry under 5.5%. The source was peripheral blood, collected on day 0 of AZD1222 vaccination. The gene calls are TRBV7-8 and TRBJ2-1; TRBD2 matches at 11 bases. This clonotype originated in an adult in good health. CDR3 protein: CASSPGPLSGGARNEQFF. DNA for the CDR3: TGTGCCAGCAGCCCCGGACCCCTTAGCGGGGGGGCGCGGAATGAGCAGTTCTTC.